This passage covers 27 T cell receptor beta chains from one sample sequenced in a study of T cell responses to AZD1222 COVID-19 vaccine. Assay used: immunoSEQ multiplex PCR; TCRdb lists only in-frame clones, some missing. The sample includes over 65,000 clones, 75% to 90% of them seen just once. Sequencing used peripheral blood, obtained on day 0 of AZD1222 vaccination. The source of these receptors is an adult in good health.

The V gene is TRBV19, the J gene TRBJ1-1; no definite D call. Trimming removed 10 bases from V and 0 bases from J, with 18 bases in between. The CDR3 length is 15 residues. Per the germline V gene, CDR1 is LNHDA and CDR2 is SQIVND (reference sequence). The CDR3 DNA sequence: TGTGCCACCCAGACATCTCCCACCATGAACACTGAAGCTTTCTTT. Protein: CATQTSPTMNTEAFF.

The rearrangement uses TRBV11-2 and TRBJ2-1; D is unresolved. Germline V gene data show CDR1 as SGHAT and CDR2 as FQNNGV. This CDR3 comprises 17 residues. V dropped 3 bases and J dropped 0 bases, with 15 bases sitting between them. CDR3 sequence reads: CASSFFNAVSSYNEQFF. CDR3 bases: TGTGCCAGCAGCTTTTTCAACGCTGTTAGCTCCTACAATGAGCAGTTCTTC.

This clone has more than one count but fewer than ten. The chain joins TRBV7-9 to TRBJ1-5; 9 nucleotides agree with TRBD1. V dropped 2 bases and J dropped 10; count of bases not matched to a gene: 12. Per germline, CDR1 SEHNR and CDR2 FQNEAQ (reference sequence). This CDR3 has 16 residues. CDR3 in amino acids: CASSLYLSGQGGPQHF. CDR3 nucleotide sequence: TGTGCCAGCAGCTTATATTTGTCGGGACAGGGTGGACCCCAGCATTTT. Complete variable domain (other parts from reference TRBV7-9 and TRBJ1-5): DTGVSQNPRHKITKRGQNVTFRCDPISEHNRLYWYRQTLGQGPEFLTYFQNEAQLEKSRLLSDRFSAERPKGSFSTLEIQRTEQGDSAMYLCASSLYLSGQGGPQHFGDGTRLSIL.

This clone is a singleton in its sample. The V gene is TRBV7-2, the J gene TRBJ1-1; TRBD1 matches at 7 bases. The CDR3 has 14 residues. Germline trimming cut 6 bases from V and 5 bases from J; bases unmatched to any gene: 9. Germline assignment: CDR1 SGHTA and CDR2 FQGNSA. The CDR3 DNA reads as TGTGCCAGCAGACAGGGACAGCGAAGAACTGAAGCTTTCTTT. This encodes CASRQGQRRTEAFF.

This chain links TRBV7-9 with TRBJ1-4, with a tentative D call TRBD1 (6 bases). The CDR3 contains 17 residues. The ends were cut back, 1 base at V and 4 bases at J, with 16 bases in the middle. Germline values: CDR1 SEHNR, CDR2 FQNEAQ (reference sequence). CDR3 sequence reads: CASSLDLRTDRNEKLFF. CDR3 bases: TGTGCCAGCAGCTTAGATTTGAGGACAGACCGTAATGAAAAACTGTTTTTT.

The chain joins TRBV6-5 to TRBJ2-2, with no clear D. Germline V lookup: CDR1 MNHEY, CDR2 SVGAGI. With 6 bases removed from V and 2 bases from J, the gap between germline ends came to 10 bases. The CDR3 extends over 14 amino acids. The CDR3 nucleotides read TGTGCCAGCAGACCTACAGTAAACACCGGGGAGCTGTTTTTT. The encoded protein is CASRPTVNTGELFF.

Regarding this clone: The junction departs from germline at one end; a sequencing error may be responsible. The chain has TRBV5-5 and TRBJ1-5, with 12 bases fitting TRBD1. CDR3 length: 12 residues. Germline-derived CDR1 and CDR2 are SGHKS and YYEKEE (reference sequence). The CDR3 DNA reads TGTGCCAGCAGCTTGCTAGGGACAGGGGGCCTTTTT. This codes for CASSLLGTGGLF.

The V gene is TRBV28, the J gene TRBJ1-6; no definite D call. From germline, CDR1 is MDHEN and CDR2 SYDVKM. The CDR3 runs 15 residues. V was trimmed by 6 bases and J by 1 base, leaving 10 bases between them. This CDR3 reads CASSPDTSYNSPLHF. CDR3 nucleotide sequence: TGTGCCAGCAGCCCCGACACTTCCTATAATTCACCCCTCCACTTT.

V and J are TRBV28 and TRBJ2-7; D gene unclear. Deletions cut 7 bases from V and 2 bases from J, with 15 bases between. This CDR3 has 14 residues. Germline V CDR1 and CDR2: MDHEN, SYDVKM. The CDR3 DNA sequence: TGTGCCAGCACCCGTAGGGCAGCTCCCTACGAGCAGTACTTC. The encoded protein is CASTRRAAPYEQYF.

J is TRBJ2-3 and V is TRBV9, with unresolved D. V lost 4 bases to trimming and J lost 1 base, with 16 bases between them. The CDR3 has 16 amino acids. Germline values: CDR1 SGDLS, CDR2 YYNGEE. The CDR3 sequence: CASSPVNDPGTDTQYF. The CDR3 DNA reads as TGTGCCAGCAGCCCCGTAAATGACCCGGGCACAGATACGCAGTATTTT.

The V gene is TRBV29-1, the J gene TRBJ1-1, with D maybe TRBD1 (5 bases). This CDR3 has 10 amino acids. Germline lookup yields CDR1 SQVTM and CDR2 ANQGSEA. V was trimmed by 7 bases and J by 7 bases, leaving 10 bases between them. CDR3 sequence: CSGRDVEAFF. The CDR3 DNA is TGCAGCGGCCGGGACGTTGAAGCTTTCTTT. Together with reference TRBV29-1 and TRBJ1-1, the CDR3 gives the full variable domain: SAVISQKPSRDICQRGTSLTIQCQVDSQVTMMFWYRQQPGQSLTLIATANQGSEATYESGFVIDKFPISRPNLTFSTLTVSNMSPEDSSIYLCSGRDVEAFFGQGTRLTVV.

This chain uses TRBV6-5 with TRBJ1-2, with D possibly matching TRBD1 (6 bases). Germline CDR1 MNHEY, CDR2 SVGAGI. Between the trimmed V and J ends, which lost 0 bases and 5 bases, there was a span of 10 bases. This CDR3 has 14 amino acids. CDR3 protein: CASSYSTRGYGYTF. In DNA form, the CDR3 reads TGTGCCAGCAGTTACTCTACGAGGGGGTATGGCTACACCTTC.

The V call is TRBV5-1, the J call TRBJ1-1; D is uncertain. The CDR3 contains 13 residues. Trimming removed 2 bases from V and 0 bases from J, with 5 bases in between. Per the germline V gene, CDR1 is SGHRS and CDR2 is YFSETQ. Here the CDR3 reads CASSFGLNTEAFF. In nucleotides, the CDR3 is TGCGCCAGCAGCTTTGGACTGAACACTGAAGCTTTCTTT.

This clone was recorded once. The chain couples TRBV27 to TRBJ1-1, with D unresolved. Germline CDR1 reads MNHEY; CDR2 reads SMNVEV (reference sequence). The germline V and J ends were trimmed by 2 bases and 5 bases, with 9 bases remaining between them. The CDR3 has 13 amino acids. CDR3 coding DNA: TGTGCCAGCAGTTTAAGGCCCTCGACTGAAGCTTTCTTT. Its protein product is CASSLRPSTEAFF.

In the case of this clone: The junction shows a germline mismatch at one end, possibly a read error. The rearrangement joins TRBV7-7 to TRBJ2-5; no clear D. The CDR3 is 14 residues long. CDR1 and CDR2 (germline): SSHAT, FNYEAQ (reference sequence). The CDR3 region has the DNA TGTGCTAGCAGCTTAGCCATCGGTCGGGAGACCCAGTACTTC. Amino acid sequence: CASSLAIGRETQYF.

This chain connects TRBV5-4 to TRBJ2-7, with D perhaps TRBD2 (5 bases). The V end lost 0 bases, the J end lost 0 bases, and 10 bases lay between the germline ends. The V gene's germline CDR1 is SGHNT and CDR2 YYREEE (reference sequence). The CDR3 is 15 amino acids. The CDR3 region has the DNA TGTGCCAGCAGCTTGGGGCAGCGGAGCTCCTACGAGCAGTACTTC. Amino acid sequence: CASSLGQRSSYEQYF.

Here the CDR3 DNA reads TGTGCCAGCAGGTACGTTGGGTGGAGGAACACTGAAGCTTTCTTT. Translation gives CASRYVGWRNTEAFF. V usage is TRBV11-2 and J usage is TRBJ1-1; the D is unclear. Between the trimmed V and J ends, which lost 6 bases and 1 base, there was a span of 15 bases. Germline CDR1 and CDR2: SGHAT and FQNNGV. The CDR3 covers 15 residues.

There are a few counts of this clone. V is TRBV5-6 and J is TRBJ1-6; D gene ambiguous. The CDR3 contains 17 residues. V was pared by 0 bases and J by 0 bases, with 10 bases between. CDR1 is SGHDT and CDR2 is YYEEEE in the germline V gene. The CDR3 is CASSLGWVSSYNSPLHF. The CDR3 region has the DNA TGTGCCAGCAGCTTGGGGTGGGTGAGCTCCTATAATTCACCCCTCCACTTT.

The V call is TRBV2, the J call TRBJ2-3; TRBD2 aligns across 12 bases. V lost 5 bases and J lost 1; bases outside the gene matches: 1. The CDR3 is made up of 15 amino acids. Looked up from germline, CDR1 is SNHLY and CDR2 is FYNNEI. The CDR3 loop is CASSRLAGGTDTQYF. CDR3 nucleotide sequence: TGTGCCAGCAGTCGACTAGCGGGGGGCACAGATACGCAGTATTTT.

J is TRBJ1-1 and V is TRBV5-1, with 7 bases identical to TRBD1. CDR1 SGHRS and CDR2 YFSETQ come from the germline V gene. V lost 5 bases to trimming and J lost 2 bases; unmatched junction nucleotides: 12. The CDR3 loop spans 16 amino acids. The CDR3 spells CASSEGGVGKNTEAFF. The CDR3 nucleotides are TGCGCCAGCAGTGAAGGGGGCGTTGGGAAAAACACTGAAGCTTTCTTT.

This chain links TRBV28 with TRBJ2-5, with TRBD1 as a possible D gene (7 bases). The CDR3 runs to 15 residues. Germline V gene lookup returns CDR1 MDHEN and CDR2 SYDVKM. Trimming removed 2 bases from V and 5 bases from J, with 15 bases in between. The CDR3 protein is CASSLRGLGGETQYF. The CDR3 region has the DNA TGTGCCAGCAGTTTAAGGGGGCTAGGGGGGGAGACCCAGTACTTC.

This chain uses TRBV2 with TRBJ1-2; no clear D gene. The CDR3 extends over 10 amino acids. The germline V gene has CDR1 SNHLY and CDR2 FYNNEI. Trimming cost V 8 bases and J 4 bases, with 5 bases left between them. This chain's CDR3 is CASSIYGYTF. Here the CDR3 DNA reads TGTGCCAGCTCGATCTATGGCTACACCTTC.

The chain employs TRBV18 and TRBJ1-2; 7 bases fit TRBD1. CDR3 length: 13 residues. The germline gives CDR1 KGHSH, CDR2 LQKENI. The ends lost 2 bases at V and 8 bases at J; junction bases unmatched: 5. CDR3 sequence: CASSPETGFGYTF. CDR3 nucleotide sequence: TGTGCCAGCTCACCAGAGACAGGGTTCGGCTACACCTTC.

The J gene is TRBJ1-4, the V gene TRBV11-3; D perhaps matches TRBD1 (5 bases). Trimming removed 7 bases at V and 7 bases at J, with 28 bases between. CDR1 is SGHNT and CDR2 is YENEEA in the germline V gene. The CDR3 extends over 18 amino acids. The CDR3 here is CASTKGGREGRFGEKLFF. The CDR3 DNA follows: TGTGCCAGCACCAAGGGAGGCAGGGAGGGCCGGTTTGGTGAAAAACTGTTTTTT.

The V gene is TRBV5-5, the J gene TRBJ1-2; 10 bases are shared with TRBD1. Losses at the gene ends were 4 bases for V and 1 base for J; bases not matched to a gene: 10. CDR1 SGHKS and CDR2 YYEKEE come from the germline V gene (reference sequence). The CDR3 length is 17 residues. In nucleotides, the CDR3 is TGTGCCAGCAGCAAAGGACAGGGGGTTTTGAATAACTATGGCTACACCTTC. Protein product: CASSKGQGVLNNYGYTF. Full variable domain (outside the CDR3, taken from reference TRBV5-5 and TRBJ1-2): DAGVTQSPTHLIKTRGQQVTLRCSPISGHKSVSWYQQVLGQGPQFIFQYYEKEERGRGNFPDRFSARQFPNYSSELNVNALLLGDSALYLCASSKGQGVLNNYGYTFGSGTRLTVV.

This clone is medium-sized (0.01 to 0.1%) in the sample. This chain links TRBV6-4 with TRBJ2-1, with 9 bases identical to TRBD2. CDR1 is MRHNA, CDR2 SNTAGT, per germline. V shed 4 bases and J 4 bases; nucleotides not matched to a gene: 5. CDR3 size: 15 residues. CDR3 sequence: CASSGEAGGYNEQFF. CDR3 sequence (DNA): TGTGCCAGCAGTGGTGAGGCGGGGGGGTACAATGAGCAGTTCTTC.

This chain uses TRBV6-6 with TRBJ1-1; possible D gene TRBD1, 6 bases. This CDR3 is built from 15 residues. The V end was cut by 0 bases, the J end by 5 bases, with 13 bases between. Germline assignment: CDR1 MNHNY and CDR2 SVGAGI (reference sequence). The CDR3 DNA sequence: TGTGCCAGCAGTTACTCGAAGGGGGGCAGAACTGAAGCTTTCTTT. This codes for CASSYSKGGRTEAFF.